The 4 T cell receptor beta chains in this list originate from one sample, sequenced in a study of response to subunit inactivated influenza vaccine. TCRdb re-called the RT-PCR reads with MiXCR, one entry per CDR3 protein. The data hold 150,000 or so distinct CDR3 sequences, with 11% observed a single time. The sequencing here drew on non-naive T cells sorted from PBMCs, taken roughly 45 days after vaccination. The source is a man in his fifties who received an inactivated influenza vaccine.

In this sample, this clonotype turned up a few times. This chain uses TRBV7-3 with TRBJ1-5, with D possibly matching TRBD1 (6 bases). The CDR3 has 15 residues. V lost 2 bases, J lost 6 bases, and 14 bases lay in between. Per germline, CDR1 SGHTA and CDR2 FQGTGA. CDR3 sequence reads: CASSLRAGDTQPQHF. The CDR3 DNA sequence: TGTGCCAGCAGCTTACGGGCGGGGGACACTCAGCCCCAGCATTTT.

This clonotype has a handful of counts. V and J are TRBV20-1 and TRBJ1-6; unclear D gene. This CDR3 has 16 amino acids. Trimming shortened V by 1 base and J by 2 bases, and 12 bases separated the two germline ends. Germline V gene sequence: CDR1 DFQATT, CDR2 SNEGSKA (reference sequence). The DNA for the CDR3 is TGCAGTGCTAGAGGGACGCGGTGGACCTATAATTCACCCCTCCACTTT. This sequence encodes CSARGTRWTYNSPLHF.

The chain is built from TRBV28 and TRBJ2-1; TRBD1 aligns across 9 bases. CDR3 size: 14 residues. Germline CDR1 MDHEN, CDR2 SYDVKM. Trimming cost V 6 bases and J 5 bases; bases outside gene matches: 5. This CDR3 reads CASRSGQGNNEQFF. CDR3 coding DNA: TGTGCCAGCAGATCGGGACAGGGTAACAATGAGCAGTTCTTC. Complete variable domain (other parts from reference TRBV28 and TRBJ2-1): DVKVTQSSRYLVKRTGEKVFLECVQDMDHENMFWYRQDPGLGLRLIYFSYDVKMKEKGDIPEGYSVSREKKERFSLILESASTNQTSMYLCASRSGQGNNEQFFGPGTRLTVL.

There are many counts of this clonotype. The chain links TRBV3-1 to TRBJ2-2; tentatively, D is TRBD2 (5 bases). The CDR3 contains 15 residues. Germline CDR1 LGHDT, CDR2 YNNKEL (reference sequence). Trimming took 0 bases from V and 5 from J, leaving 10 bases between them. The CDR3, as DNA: TGTGCCAGCAGCCAAGACCCCGGACTGACCGGGGAGCTGTTTTTT. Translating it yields CASSQDPGLTGELFF.